Below are 26 T cell receptor beta chains sequenced from a single sample in a study of T cells after yellow fever vaccination. TCRdb re-derived calls from the 5' RACE reads in MiXCR, one entry per CDR3 protein. This table has 200,000 to 300,000 distinct CDR3 sequences, about an eighth appearing once. This specimen consisted of CD4+ T cells sorted from PBMCs, obtained 45 days after the yellow fever booster vaccination. Every receptor here comes from a man aged 25-45 years who received the YFV17D yellow fever vaccine.

This clonotype was counted a few times. The V gene is TRBV6-2 or TRBV6-3, the J gene TRBJ1-5, with no clear D. V dropped 7 bases and J dropped 4 bases, with 17 bases sitting between them. The germline V gene encodes CDR1 MNHEY and CDR2 SVGEGT. The CDR3 contains 15 residues. The CDR3 region is CASTKGALGNQPQHF. The CDR3, as DNA: TGTGCCAGCACCAAGGGCGCTCTTGGGAATCAGCCCCAGCATTTT.

This clonotype was counted between two and nine times. CDR3 amino acids: CASRSGGGFSQETQYF. For the CDR3, the DNA is TGTGCCAGCAGGAGTGGGGGCGGGTTCTCCCAAGAGACCCAGTACTTC. J is TRBJ2-5 and V is TRBV25-1; maybe TRBD1 (6 bases). The CDR3 totals 16 residues. Germline lookup yields CDR1 MGHDK and CDR2 SYGVNS. The germline V and J ends were trimmed by 6 bases and 1 base, with 18 bases remaining between them.

This clonotype was seen many times. The chain uses TRBV7-2 and TRBJ1-1; 7 nucleotides line up with TRBD1. V shed 3 bases and J 11 bases; nucleotides not matched to a gene: 9. The CDR3 loop spans 13 amino acids. CDR1 is SGHTA and CDR2 is FQGNSA in the germline V gene. As DNA, the CDR3 is TGTGCCAGCAGCTTGGAAAGGGGGCAAGGGGCTTTCTTT. Encoded protein: CASSLERGQGAFF.

CDR3 coding DNA: TGTGCCAGCAGTATACCCGGGACAGGGAATTACGAGCAGTACTTC. Amino acids: CASSIPGTGNYEQYF. This chain links TRBV28 with TRBJ2-7; 9 nucleotides line up with TRBD1. CDR1 and CDR2 from the germline V gene are MDHEN and SYDVKM. The V and J ends lost 5 bases and 4 bases, in that order; junction bases with no gene match: 9. This CDR3 spans 15 amino acids.

The rearrangement joins TRBV29-1 to TRBJ2-1; TRBD2 agrees at 14 bases. The length of the CDR3 is 16 residues. The V gene end was trimmed by 8 bases and the J gene end by 2 bases; junction bases not matched to a gene: 8. Germline CDR1 and CDR2: SQVTM and ANQGSEA. The CDR3 loop is CSPRGLAGETYNEQFF. For the CDR3, the DNA is TGCAGCCCTAGGGGACTAGCGGGAGAAACCTACAATGAGCAGTTCTTC.

This clonotype was picked up a small number of times. This chain uses TRBV28 with TRBJ2-5; D not certain. This CDR3 comprises 15 residues. Germline CDR1 is MDHEN and CDR2 is SYDVKM. V was pared by 5 bases and J by 1 base, with 14 bases between. In nucleotides, the CDR3 is TGTGCCAGCAGTAGCCGACGCGGAGTCCAAGAGACCCAGTACTTC. Residues: CASSSRRGVQETQYF.

This clonotype was detected only a few times. The chain combines TRBV3-1 with TRBJ2-1; no clear D gene. The CDR3 totals 12 residues. Germline V gives CDR1 LGHDT, CDR2 YNNKEL (reference sequence). The ends were cut back, 3 bases at V and 7 bases at J, with 7 bases in the middle. CDR3 in amino acids: CASSHNENEQFF. CDR3 nucleotides: TGTGCCAGCAGCCACAATGAAAATGAGCAGTTCTTC.

This rearrangement joins TRBV20-1 to TRBJ2-1, with D uncertain. This CDR3 spans 11 amino acids. Germline loops: CDR1 DFQATT, CDR2 SNEGSKA (reference sequence). V was trimmed by 2 bases and J by 6 bases, leaving 5 bases between them. Here the CDR3 DNA reads TGCAGTGCTAGATCTGGCAATGAGCAGTTCTTC. Translation: CSARSGNEQFF.

This clonotype has only one observation. V is TRBV13 and J is TRBJ2-7, with D unclear. The V and J ends lost 2 bases and 3 bases respectively, with 11 bases between them. The CDR3 is 14 amino acids. Per germline, CDR1 PRHDT and CDR2 FYEKMQ (reference sequence). CDR3 amino acids: CASSLRTVNYEQYF. CDR3 sequence (DNA): TGTGCCAGCAGCTTACGGACGGTGAACTACGAGCAGTACTTC. The full variable domain, with the rest looked up from reference TRBV13 and TRBJ2-7, is AAGVIQSPRHLIKEKRETATLKCYPIPRHDTVYWYQQGPGQDPQFLISFYEKMQSDKGSIPDRFSAQQFSDYHSELNMSSLELGDSALYFCASSLRTVNYEQYFGPGTRLTVT.

In its sample, this clonotype was seen a few times. J is TRBJ2-1 and V is TRBV2; tentatively, D is TRBD2 (5 bases). The CDR3 contains 14 residues. Germline V CDR1 and CDR2: SNHLY, FYNNEI. V dropped 5 bases and J dropped 4 bases, with 12 bases sitting between them. The CDR3 region has the DNA TGTGCCAGCAGTAAAAGACGGGGATACAATGAGCAGTTCTTC. Translation gives CASSKRRGYNEQFF. Drawing the rest from reference TRBV2 and TRBJ2-1, the complete variable domain is EPEVTQTPSHQVTQMGQEVILRCVPISNHLYFYWYRQILGQKVEFLVSFYNNEISEKSEIFDDQFSVERPDGSNFTLKIRSTKLEDSAMYFCASSKRRGYNEQFFGPGTRLTVL.

CDR3 sequence: CATSDSGTNNEQFF. CDR3 nucleotides: TGTGCCACCAGTGATTCCGGGACCAACAATGAGCAGTTCTTC. V gene TRBV24-1 combines with J gene TRBJ2-1, with D perhaps given as TRBD1 or TRBD2 (5 bases each). CDR3 length equals 14 residues. Germline V gene data show CDR1 as KGHDR and CDR2 as SFDVKD. V was cut by 2 bases and J by 5 bases, with 9 bases left in between.

This clonotype was picked up a small number of times. The V call is TRBV9, the J call TRBJ2-7, with D hard to call. CDR1 and CDR2 (germline): SGDLS, YYNGEE. Trimming removed 0 bases at V and 2 bases at J, with 9 bases between. This CDR3 contains 14 residues. The CDR3 nucleotides read TGTGCCAGCAGCGTAGGGTTCGGAACCTACGAGCAGTACTTC. Protein: CASSVGFGTYEQYF.

The rearrangement joins TRBV7-2 to TRBJ1-5; D call uncertain. Germline loops: CDR1 SGHTA, CDR2 FQGNSA. The CDR3 spans 12 residues. Trimming shortened V by 4 bases and J by 4 bases, and 5 bases separated the two germline ends. The CDR3 DNA reads as TGTGCCAGCAGCTCCCGAAATCAGCCCCAGCATTTT. Residues: CASSSRNQPQHF.

This clonotype turned up a few times. This rearrangement joins TRBV9 to TRBJ2-4; D perhaps matches TRBD1 (5 bases). The germline CDR1 and CDR2 sequences are SGDLS and YYNGEE. CDR3 size: 16 residues. Trimming shortened V by 0 bases and J by 8 bases, and 18 bases separated the two germline ends. The CDR3 protein is CASSVDHGARGHIQYF. DNA of the CDR3: TGTGCCAGCAGCGTAGATCATGGGGCACGAGGTCACATTCAGTACTTC. Complete variable domain (other parts from reference TRBV9 and TRBJ2-4): DSGVTQTPKHLITATGQRVTLRCSPRSGDLSVYWYQQSLDQGLQFLIQYYNGEERAKGNILERFSAQQFPDLHSELNLSSLELGDSALYFCASSVDHGARGHIQYFGAGTRLSVL.

V gene TRBV28 combines with J gene TRBJ2-1, with unresolved D. The V and J ends lost 5 bases and 10 bases respectively, with 15 bases between them. The CDR3 sequence is 13 residues long. Germline CDR1 MDHEN, CDR2 SYDVKM. The DNA for the CDR3 is TGTGCCAGCAGTCGAACTGTGGCCAGCGAGCAGTTCTTC. This encodes CASSRTVASEQFF.

The genes are TRBV5-6 and TRBJ2-3; possibly TRBD2 for D (6 bases). In germline, CDR1 is SGHDT, CDR2 YYEEEE. CDR3 length: 18 residues. V lost 2 bases to trimming and J lost 0 bases, with 19 bases between them. The CDR3 region is CASSLMGLRTTSTDTQYF. In nucleotides, the CDR3 is TGTGCCAGCAGCTTAATGGGTTTGAGGACTACTAGCACAGATACGCAGTATTTT.

This clonotype was counted only a few times. The V call is TRBV20-1, the J call TRBJ2-7, with D perhaps matching TRBD1 or TRBD2 (5 bases each). Trimming stripped 3 bases from V and 3 bases from J, with 9 bases between. Germline V gene lookup returns CDR1 DFQATT and CDR2 SNEGSKA (reference sequence). This CDR3 is 12 amino acids long. CDR3 protein: CSASRGLYEQYF. The CDR3 region has the DNA TGCAGTGCTAGCCGGGGCCTCTACGAGCAGTACTTC.

The chain joins TRBV6-2 or TRBV6-3 to TRBJ2-2; D uncertain. V shed 2 bases and J shed 3 bases, with 7 bases lying between them. The CDR3 runs to 14 residues. Germline V lookup: CDR1 MNHEY, CDR2 SVGEGT. The CDR3 here is CASSYGEYTGELFF. CDR3 nucleotide sequence: TGTGCCAGCAGTTACGGCGAATACACCGGGGAGCTGTTTTTT.

This chain uses TRBV21-1 with TRBJ1-3. TRBV21-1 is given as a pseudogene. The CDR3 has 15 residues. The CDR3 loop reads CASSLSADLGNTIYF. The DNA for the CDR3 is TGTGCCAGCAGCCTCTCTGCGGACCTTGGAAACACCATATATTTT.

This clonotype was counted ten times or more. The chain links TRBV20-1 to TRBJ2-1; 9 bases fit TRBD2. Germline CDR1 and CDR2: DFQATT and SNEGSKA (reference sequence). V lost 3 bases and J lost 0; bases outside the gene matches: 3. The CDR3 is 15 residues long. The chain's CDR3 is CSASALAGSYNEQFF. CDR3 bases: TGCAGTGCTAGTGCACTAGCGGGCTCCTACAATGAGCAGTTCTTC.

CDR3 sequence reads: CASSSGSNLELFF. The CDR3 nucleotides read TGTGCCAGCAGCTCGGGGTCTAATTTGGAGCTGTTTTTT. The rearrangement links TRBV5-4 to TRBJ2-2, with D possibly being TRBD2 (5 bases). Germline V gene data show CDR1 as SGHNT and CDR2 as YYREEE (reference sequence). This CDR3 contains 13 residues. The V and J ends lost 3 bases and 10 bases respectively, with 13 bases between them.

The chain is built from TRBV5-1 and TRBJ2-5; no reliable D call. This CDR3 has 15 residues. Trimming cost V 0 bases and J 1 base, with 10 bases left between them. CDR1 is SGHRS, CDR2 YFSETQ, per germline. Written as DNA, the CDR3 is TGCGCCAGCAGCTTGGTGGCGGACCCCCAAGAGACCCAGTACTTC. It encodes CASSLVADPQETQYF.

The V and J genes are TRBV7-2 and TRBJ2-3; 10 positions agree with TRBD2. Losses at the gene ends were 5 bases for V and 4 bases for J; bases not matched to a gene: 9. Looked up from germline, CDR1 is SGHTA and CDR2 is FQGNSA. There are 16 residues in the CDR3. CDR3 loop: CASSPWTSGRSDTQYF. CDR3 nucleotides: TGTGCCAGCAGCCCTTGGACTAGCGGTCGGTCAGATACGCAGTATTTT. The full variable domain, rest sourced from reference TRBV7-2 and TRBJ2-3, is GAGVSQSPSNKVTEKGKDVELRCDPISGHTALYWYRQSLGQGLEFLIYFQGNSAPDKSGLPSDRFSAERTGGSVSTLTIQRTQQEDSAVYLCASSPWTSGRSDTQYFGPGTRLTVL.

The sample holds a few counts of this clonotype. The rearrangement links TRBV7-2 to TRBJ2-3, with D possibly matching TRBD1 (6 bases). V was clipped by 7 bases and J by 2 bases, with 13 bases between them. The length of the CDR3 is 14 residues. Germline V lookup: CDR1 SGHTA, CDR2 FQGNSA. The CDR3 reads CASTLTGDTDTQYF. As DNA, the CDR3 is TGTGCCAGCACCTTGACAGGAGACACAGATACGCAGTATTTT.

This chain links TRBV5-6 with TRBJ2-7, with 8 bases aligning to TRBD1. This CDR3 spans 16 amino acids. Germline loops: CDR1 SGHDT, CDR2 YYEEEE. V lost 4 bases, J lost 4 bases, and 13 bases stayed unmatched. CDR3 bases: TGTGCCAGCAGCCGTAGGTCCGGGACAGGTATTTACGAGCAGTACTTC. Translating gives CASSRRSGTGIYEQYF.

The chain uses TRBV2 and TRBJ2-7, with 9 bases identical to TRBD1. Germline V gene data show CDR1 as SNHLY and CDR2 as FYNNEI. This CDR3 region has 13 residues. Trimming took 6 bases from V and 2 from J; bases not matched to a gene: 2. The CDR3 nucleotides read TGTGCCAGCAGGAGGACAGGGGCCTACGAGCAGTACTTC. This translates into CASRRTGAYEQYF.